This T cell receptor beta chain was identified during a study of blood T cell repertoires in COVID-19. About the research overall: The samples span acute and convalescent COVID-19 from the United States, Italy and Spain. Sources were T cells, B-cell-depleted T cells, or PBMCs; the material itself was cDNA or gDNA.

This clone has just a few counts. Original processing notes: Reference gene primer amplification yielded estimated nucleated cell counts. Measured with immunoSEQ multiplex PCR; TCRdb has only the in-frame clones, and not every one. V and J calls and clone size are given by that table; D and trimming were obtained from the DNA. The table has 200,000 to 300,000 clones, approximately 85% seen once. The origin of this receptor is a middle-aged man with acute or convalescent COVID-19. Sequenced material: peripheral blood.

The CDR3 reads CASSLAGGSFEQFF. CDR3 DNA sequence: TGTGCCAGCAGTTTAGCGGGGGGCTCGTTTGAGCAGTTCTTC. V gene TRBV27 combines with J gene TRBJ2-1; TRBD2 agrees at 8 bases. The germline CDR1 and CDR2 sequences are MNHEY and SMNVEV (reference sequence). The CDR3 extends over 14 amino acids. The ends lost 2 bases at V and 9 bases at J; junction bases unmatched: 6.